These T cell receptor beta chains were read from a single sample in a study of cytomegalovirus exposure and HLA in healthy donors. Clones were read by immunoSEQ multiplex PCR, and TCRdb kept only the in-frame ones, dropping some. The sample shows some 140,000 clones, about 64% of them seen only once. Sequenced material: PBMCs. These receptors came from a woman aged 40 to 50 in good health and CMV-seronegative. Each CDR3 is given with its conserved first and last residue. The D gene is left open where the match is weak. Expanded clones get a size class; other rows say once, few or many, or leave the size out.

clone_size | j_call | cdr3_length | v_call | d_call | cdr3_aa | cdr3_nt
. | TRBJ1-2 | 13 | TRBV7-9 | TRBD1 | CASSLGTGGGYTF | TGTGCCAGCAGCTTAGGGACAGGGGGCGGCTACACCTTC
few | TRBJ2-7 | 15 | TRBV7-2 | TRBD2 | CASSYLAGTTYEQYF | TGTGCCAGCAGCTACCTAGCGGGGACAACCTACGAGCAGTACTTC
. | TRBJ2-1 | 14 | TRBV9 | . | CASSVEGGPHEQFF | TGTGCCAGCAGCGTAGAGGGGGGGCCCCATGAGCAGTTCTTC
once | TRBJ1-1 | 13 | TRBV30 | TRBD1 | CAWSGQGGTEAFF | TGTGCCTGGAGTGGGCAGGGGGGCACTGAAGCTTTCTTT
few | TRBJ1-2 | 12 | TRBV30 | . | CASPAGGHGYTF | TGTGCCTCTCCGGCGGGGGGCCATGGCTACACCTTC
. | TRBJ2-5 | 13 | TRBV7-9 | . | CASSYRYQETQYF | TGTGCCAGCAGCTATCGGTATCAAGAGACCCAGTACTTC
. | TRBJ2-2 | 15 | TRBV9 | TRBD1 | CASTSGQANTGELFF | TGTGCCAGCACTTCGGGACAGGCTAACACCGGGGAGCTGTTTTTT
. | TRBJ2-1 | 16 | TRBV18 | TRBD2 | CASSPDKRGGVGEQFF | TGTGCCAGCTCACCAGACAAGCGGGGGGGCGTCGGTGAGCAGTTCTTC
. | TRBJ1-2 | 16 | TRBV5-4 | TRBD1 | CASSITGTGGHYGYTF | TGTGCCAGCAGCATCACCGGGACAGGGGGCCACTATGGCTACACCTTC
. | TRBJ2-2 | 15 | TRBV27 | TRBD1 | CASSFRTGFVGELFF | TGTGCCAGCAGTTTCCGGACAGGGTTCGTCGGGGAGCTGTTTTTT
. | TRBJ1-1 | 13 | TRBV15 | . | CATSQGLNTEAFF | TGTGCCACCAGCCAGGGGTTGAACACTGAAGCTTTCTTT
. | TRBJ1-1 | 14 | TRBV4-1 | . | CASSLGVGAKGAFF | TGCGCCAGCAGCCTCGGGGTGGGGGCGAAGGGAGCTTTCTTT
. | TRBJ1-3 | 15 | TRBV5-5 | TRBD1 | CASSLGTGSGNTIYF | TGTGCCAGCAGCTTGGGGACAGGCTCTGGAAACACCATATATTTT
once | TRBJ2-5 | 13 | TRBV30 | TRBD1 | CAWSGGGEETQYF | TGTGCCTGGAGTGGAGGGGGCGAAGAGACCCAGTACTTC
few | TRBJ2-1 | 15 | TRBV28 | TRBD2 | CASSLGLAGLSEQFF | TGTGCCAGCAGTTTGGGACTAGCGGGGCTGAGTGAGCAGTTCTTC
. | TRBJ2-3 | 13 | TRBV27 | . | CASSFLDSDTQYF | TGTGCCAGCAGTTTCCTAGACTCCGATACGCAGTATTTT
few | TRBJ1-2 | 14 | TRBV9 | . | CASSSQGLGYGYTF | TGTGCCAGCAGCTCACAGGGCTTAGGGTATGGCTACACCTTC
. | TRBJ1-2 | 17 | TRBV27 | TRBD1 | CASSLRGPRGARGGYTF | TGTGCCAGCAGTTTAAGGGGGCCGAGGGGCGCAAGGGGTGGCTACACCTTC
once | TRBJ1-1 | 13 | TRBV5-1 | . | CASSFQGSTEAFF | TGCGCCAGCAGCTTTCAGGGAAGCACTGAAGCTTTCTTT
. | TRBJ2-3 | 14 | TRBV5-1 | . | CASSLAASTDTQYF | TGCGCCAGCAGCTTGGCAGCGTCCACAGATACGCAGTATTTT
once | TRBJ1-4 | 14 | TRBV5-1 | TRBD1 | CASSWGTGTEKLFF | TGCGCCAGCAGCTGGGGGACAGGAACCGAAAAACTGTTTTTT
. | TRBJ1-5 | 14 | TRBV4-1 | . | CASSQGDGNQPQHF | TGCGCCAGCAGCCAGGGAGATGGCAATCAGCCCCAGCATTTT
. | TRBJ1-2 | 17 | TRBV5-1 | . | CASSLGPKTTANYGYTF | TGCGCCAGCAGCTTGGGGCCTAAGACTACGGCTAACTATGGCTACACCTTC
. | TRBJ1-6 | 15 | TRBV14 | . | CASSQSRGYNSPLHF | TGTGCCAGCAGCCAATCTCGGGGTTATAATTCACCCCTCCACTTT
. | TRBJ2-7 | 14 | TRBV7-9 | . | CASSSWRGSYEQYF | TGTGCCAGCAGCTCCTGGAGGGGCTCCTACGAGCAGTACTTC
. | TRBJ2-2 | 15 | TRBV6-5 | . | CASVGSRGVTGELFF | TGTGCCAGCGTGGGATCCAGGGGGGTCACCGGGGAGCTGTTTTTT
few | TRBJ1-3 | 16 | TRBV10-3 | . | CAISDLTETSGNTIYF | TGTGCCATCAGTGACCTAACAGAGACCTCTGGAAACACCATATATTTT
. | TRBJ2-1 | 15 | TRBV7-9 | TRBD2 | CASSRTSGGNNEQFF | TGTGCCAGCAGCCGCACTAGCGGCGGCAACAATGAGCAGTTCTTC
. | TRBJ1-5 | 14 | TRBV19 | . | CASSTYRDNQPQHF | TGTGCCAGTAGTACTTACAGGGACAATCAGCCCCAGCATTTT
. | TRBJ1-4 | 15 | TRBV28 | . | CASSFAGVGGEKLFF | TGTGCCAGCAGTTTCGCGGGGGTGGGGGGCGAAAAACTGTTTTTT
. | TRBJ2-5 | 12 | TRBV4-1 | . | CASSQPLETQYF | TGCGCCAGCAGCCAACCCTTGGAGACCCAGTACTTC
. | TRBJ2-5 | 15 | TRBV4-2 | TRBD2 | CASSSLAGAGETQYF | TGTGCCAGCAGTTCCTTAGCGGGGGCCGGGGAGACCCAGTACTTC
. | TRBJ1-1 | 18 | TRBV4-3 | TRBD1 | CASSQARTGGGGNTEAFF | TGCGCCAGCAGCCAAGCTCGGACAGGGGGCGGGGGTAACACTGAAGCTTTCTTT
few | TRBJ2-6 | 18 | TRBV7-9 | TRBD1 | CASSQFKDRDSGANVLTF | TGTGCCAGCAGCCAATTTAAGGACAGGGACTCTGGGGCCAACGTCCTGACTTTC
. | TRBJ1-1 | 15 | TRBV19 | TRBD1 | CASSTGTGRSTEAFF | TGTGCCAGTAGTACCGGGACAGGGCGGAGCACTGAAGCTTTCTTT
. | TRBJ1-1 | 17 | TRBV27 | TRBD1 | CASSKHPGQGSDTEAFF | TGTGCCAGCAGTAAACACCCGGGACAGGGGTCGGACACTGAAGCTTTCTTT
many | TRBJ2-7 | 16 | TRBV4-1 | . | CASSLAYDGGAFEQYF | TGCGCCAGCAGCCTTGCTTATGACGGTGGGGCTTTCGAGCAGTACTTC
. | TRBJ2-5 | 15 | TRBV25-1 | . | CASSVSGSKRETQYF | TGTGCCAGCAGTGTCTCCGGGTCTAAAAGGGAGACCCAGTACTTC
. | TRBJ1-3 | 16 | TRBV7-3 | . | CASSYGPRSSGNTIYF | TGTGCCAGCAGCTACGGCCCGAGGTCCTCTGGAAACACCATATATTTT
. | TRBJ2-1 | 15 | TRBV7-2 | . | CASRKGSAGHNEQFF | TGTGCCAGCAGAAAGGGGTCGGCCGGACACAATGAGCAGTTCTTC
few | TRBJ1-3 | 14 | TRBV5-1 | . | CASSPGRGGNTIYF | TGCGCCAGCAGCCCGGGGAGGGGAGGAAACACCATATATTTT
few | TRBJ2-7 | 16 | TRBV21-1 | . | CASSKVGQESSYEQYF | TGTGCCAGCAGCAAAGTGGGACAGGAGAGCTCCTACGAGCAGTACTTC
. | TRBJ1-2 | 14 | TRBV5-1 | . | CASNPGGIQVGYTF | TGCGCCAGCAACCCCGGGGGGATCCAGGTTGGCTACACCTTC
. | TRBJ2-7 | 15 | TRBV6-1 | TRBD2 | CASRDPQLAVYEQYF | TGTGCCAGCAGGGACCCCCAACTAGCGGTCTACGAGCAGTACTTC
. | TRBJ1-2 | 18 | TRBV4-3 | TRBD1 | CASSQDWRDRGRKDGYTF | TGCGCCAGCAGCCAAGATTGGCGAGACAGGGGGCGAAAAGATGGCTACACCTTC
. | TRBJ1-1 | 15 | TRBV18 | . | CASSPNSGTSTEAFF | TGTGCCAGCTCACCTAACTCAGGGACTTCCACTGAAGCTTTCTTT